This is a list of T cell receptor beta chains from one sample in a study of shared clonotypes between healthy human individuals. TCRdb's copy holds only in-frame clones and misses some; the assay was immunoSEQ multiplex PCR. Of over a million clones in the sample, over 95% were seen once. Sample: naive CD4+ T cells sorted from blood. The receptors were sampled from a man in his thirties or forties in good health. CDR3s include the opening cysteine and the closing phenylalanine or tryptophan. A D gene is named only where the DNA matches it firmly. The size entry is marked missing in some rows and otherwise reads once, few, many or a size class.

D gene: TRBD1; J gene: TRBJ1-1; V gene: TRBV6-4; clone size: NA; CDR3 protein: CASSEEGGTTEAFF; CDR3 DNA: TGTGCCAGCAGTGAGGAAGGGGGCACCACTGAAGCTTTCTTT
D gene: TRBD1; J gene: TRBJ1-5; V gene: TRBV6-5; clone size: NA; CDR3 protein: CASRPRTGLPQHF; CDR3 DNA: TGTGCCAGCAGACCCCGGACAGGCCTCCCCCAGCATTTT
D gene: TRBD2; J gene: TRBJ2-5; V gene: TRBV7-6; clone size: NA; CDR3 protein: CASSSQPGLVRRFMETQYF; CDR3 DNA: TGTGCCAGCAGCTCTCAACCTGGACTAGTTCGTAGGTTTATGGAGACCCAGTACTTC
D gene: NA; J gene: TRBJ2-7; V gene: TRBV14; clone size: NA; CDR3 protein: CASSQRGTYEQYF; CDR3 DNA: TGTGCCAGCAGCCAAAGAGGTACCTACGAGCAGTACTTC
D gene: NA; J gene: TRBJ1-2; V gene: TRBV18; clone size: once; CDR3 protein: CASSPAGTYGYTF; CDR3 DNA: TGTGCCAGCTCACCGGCGGGGACCTATGGCTACACCTTC
D gene: NA; J gene: TRBJ2-3; V gene: TRBV5-1; clone size: NA; CDR3 protein: CASSFGGPTTDTQYF; CDR3 DNA: TGCGCCAGCAGCTTCGGGGGTCCCACCACAGATACGCAGTATTTT
D gene: TRBD1; J gene: TRBJ1-2; V gene: TRBV28; clone size: NA; CDR3 protein: CASSLPGTGDVYGYTF; CDR3 DNA: TGTGCCAGCAGCCTACCCGGGACAGGGGACGTATATGGCTACACCTTC
D gene: NA; J gene: TRBJ2-3; V gene: TRBV7-3; clone size: NA; CDR3 protein: CASSLSGSTDTQYF; CDR3 DNA: TGTGCCAGCAGTTTGAGCGGGAGCACAGATACGCAGTATTTT
D gene: TRBD1; J gene: TRBJ2-7; V gene: TRBV11-3; clone size: NA; CDR3 protein: CASSRDRDSYEQYF; CDR3 DNA: TGTGCCAGCAGCCGGGACAGGGACTCCTACGAGCAGTACTTC
D gene: NA; J gene: TRBJ2-3; V gene: TRBV2; clone size: NA; CDR3 protein: CASSTVFTDTQYF; CDR3 DNA: TGTGCCAGCAGTACCGTGTTCACAGATACGCAGTATTTT
D gene: TRBD2; J gene: TRBJ2-1; V gene: TRBV5-4; clone size: NA; CDR3 protein: CASSLAGRTYNEQFF; CDR3 DNA: TGTGCCAGCTCCCTAGCGGGAAGGACCTACAATGAGCAGTTCTTC
D gene: TRBD1; J gene: TRBJ1-1; V gene: TRBV6-1; clone size: NA; CDR3 protein: CASSDLRDSKAFF; CDR3 DNA: TGTGCCAGCAGTGATCTGAGGGACAGTAAAGCTTTCTTT
D gene: TRBD1; J gene: TRBJ1-1; V gene: TRBV6-1; clone size: NA; CDR3 protein: CASSRQGPDTEAFF; CDR3 DNA: TGTGCCAGCAGCCGACAGGGTCCGGACACTGAAGCTTTCTTT